The text below deals with one TCR beta chain. This sample is part of a study of blood T cell repertoires in COVID-19. Study members were between roughly 18 and 89 years old and lived in over 20 US regions. The authors' processing: Researchers report that nucleated cell counts were estimated from reference gene primer amplification. Assay used: immunoSEQ multiplex PCR; TCRdb lists only in-frame clones, some missing. V and J calls and clone size are those listed in that table; D and trimming were worked out from the DNA. The sample lists 200,000 to 250,000 clones; around 90% were seen once. This TCR was recovered from a woman aged 30 to 39 who had recovered from COVID-19. Sequencing input: PBMCs or T cells enriched from blood (not recorded which).

DNA for the CDR3: TGTGCCAGCTCACCCACCGGACAGGGCTACGGCTACACCTTC. It codes for CASSPTGQGYGYTF. The chain links TRBV18 to TRBJ1-2; 8 positions match TRBD1. V shed 3 bases, J shed 8 bases, and the junction held 8 bases outside the gene matches. Germline V gene sequence: CDR1 KGHSH, CDR2 LQKENI. This CDR3 has 14 amino acids.